The 4 T cell receptor beta chains reported below all come from one sample, sequenced in a study of blood T cell repertoires in COVID-19. Clones were sequenced by immunoSEQ multiplex PCR, and TCRdb holds only the in-frame ones, with some missing. The table includes 50,000 to 75,000 clones, roughly 92% detected once. Sequencing was performed on peripheral blood. The receptors were gathered from a man in his 70s with active COVID-19.

The chain links TRBV15 to TRBJ2-5, with TRBD2 identical over 10 bases. The germline V gene encodes CDR1 LNHNV and CDR2 YYDKDF (reference sequence). The CDR3 totals 14 residues. V dropped 3 bases and J dropped 6; count of bases not matched to a gene: 4. CDR3 residues: CATSRERGGKTQYF. The CDR3 DNA sequence: TGTGCCACCAGCAGGGAGCGGGGGGGCAAGACCCAGTACTTC.

This chain connects TRBV10-3 to TRBJ2-5, with TRBD2 matching 9 bases. The CDR3 extends over 13 amino acids. The germline CDR1 and CDR2 sequences are ENHRY and SYGVKD. V trimming: 5 bases; J trimming: 5 bases; junction bases outside the gene matches: 3. The CDR3 region is CAISSGGPETQYF. The DNA of the CDR3 is TGTGCCATCAGTAGCGGGGGGCCGGAGACCCAGTACTTC.

The chain is built from TRBV29-1 and TRBJ2-3; TRBD2 aligns across 7 bases. CDR1 SQVTM and CDR2 ANQGSEA come from the germline V gene. Trimming at V came to 3 bases and at J to 1 base, leaving 4 bases not matched to a gene. The CDR3 loop spans 14 amino acids. The CDR3 reads CSVEGREGTDTQYF. In DNA, the CDR3 is TGCAGCGTTGAGGGGAGGGAGGGCACAGATACGCAGTATTTT.

This chain links TRBV3-1 (or the pseudogene TRBV3-2) with TRBJ2-1, with D perhaps TRBD2 (6 bases). CDR1 LGHDT and CDR2 YNNKEL come from the germline V gene (reference sequence). V lost 5 bases and J lost 8, with 13 bases in between. This CDR3 region has 13 residues. The CDR3: CASSAGSRDEQFF. The CDR3 nucleotides read TGTGCCAGCAGCGCGGGATCACGCGATGAGCAGTTCTTC.